This TCR beta chain was observed in a study of beta chain features in type 1 diabetes. Study-wide context: No age, gender or cell yield differences were seen between patients and healthy donors.

V was trimmed by 0 bases and J by 2 bases, leaving 1 base between them. The germline V gene has CDR1 SGHAT and CDR2 FQNNGV. The CDR3 runs 12 residues. Whole-study findings and limits: Shorter templates might be favored by PCR, equally in patients and controls. The naive, central memory and Treg TCRB repertoires showed an apparent similarity that was greater among patients than among healthy donors. Moderate yet significant TCRB CDR3 shortening was seen in Type 1 diabetes patients in all four CD4+ subsets.

This clone was detected a few times. Its antigen remains unidentified. What was sequenced were expressed TCRB transcripts, since all of the isolated RNA had been reverse transcribed. Assay used: immunoSEQ multiplex PCR; TCRdb lists only in-frame clones, some missing. The data contain 600,000 to 750,000 clones, around 12% of them singletons. The specimen was naive CD4+ T cells from blood. V and J are TRBV11-2 and TRBJ2-5; D is unresolved. The source of this sequence is a man aged 30-40 years with type 1 diabetes. The CDR3 reads CASSLDQETQYF. The CDR3 bases are TGTGCCAGCAGCTTAGATCAAGAGACCCAGTACTTC. Based on the CDR3 plus reference TRBV11-2 and TRBJ2-5, the full variable domain is EAGVAQSPRYKIIEKRQSVAFWCNPISGHATLYWYQQILGQGPKLLIQFQNNGVVDDSQLPKDRFSAERLKGVDSTLKIQPAKLEDSAVYLCASSLDQETQYFGPGTRLLVL.